The T cell receptor beta chain described here comes from a study of early T cells in non-severe SARS-CoV-2 infection. This clonotype was detected only a few times. Researchers tagged individual cDNA molecules with unique molecular identifiers. TCRdb fed the 5' RACE reads into MiXCR, producing one record per CDR3 protein. The data hold about 100,000 distinct CDR3 sequences, with roughly 11% observed a single time. V was shortened by 3 bases and J by 4 bases, with 9 bases between the two germline ends. Germline V gives CDR1 MDHEN, CDR2 SYDVKM. The CDR3 contains 14 residues. The receptor was derived from an adult who was a healthcare worker with PCR-confirmed SARS-CoV-2 infection or an uninfected control (not recorded which). The sequencing input was whole blood. This chain uses TRBV28 with TRBJ1-4; D gene ambiguous. The CDR3 reads CASSLAGFNEKLFF. DNA for the CDR3: TGTGCCAGCAGTTTGGCGGGGTTTAATGAAAAACTGTTTTTT.